This TCR beta chain comes out of a study of sequential checkpoint blockade in melanoma. Deletions cut 1 base from V and 2 bases from J, with 11 bases between. CDR1 is SGHDN, CDR2 FVKESK, per germline. This CDR3 comprises 15 residues. Generated by immunoSEQ multiplex PCR, the TCRdb table keeps only in-frame clones and is missing some. Of tens of thousands of clones listed, 85% to 90% were seen once; the top ten hold approximately 14%. This clone occurred a few times. Specified treatment: randomized to nivolumab then ipilimumab (arm A) or the reverse (arm B). No patient had prior DNA-damaging chemotherapy.

The source material was CD8+ T cells sorted from blood (inferred from file names), sampled from a patient given nivolumab and ipilimumab in sequence. The receptor was isolated from a human donor with melanoma. The chain uses TRBV14 and TRBJ1-2, with D unresolved. This chain's CDR3 is CASSQVGRGNYGYTF. In nucleotides, the CDR3 is TGTGCCAGCAGCCAAGTGGGGAGAGGAAACTATGGCTACACCTTC.